This T cell receptor (beta chain) was captured in a study of T-cell reconstitution after alpha-beta-depleted transplantation in children. A TCRbeta library incorporating unique molecular identifiers was prepared. TCRdb re-derived calls from the PCR reads in MiXCR, one entry per CDR3 protein. The data contain about 690,000 distinct CDR3 sequences, around 17% of them singletons. CDR3 length: 15 residues. V dropped 5 bases and J dropped 0 bases, with 8 bases sitting between them. Germline lookup yields CDR1 SGHAT and CDR2 FQNNGV. The chain couples TRBV11-2 to TRBJ2-6; D gene unclear. This TCR was sampled from a human donor who donated a stem cell graft to a child with acute myeloid leukemia. The source was PBMCs from the stem cell graft donor, collected from the stem cell graft. CDR3 protein: CASSQQVSGANVLTF. The CDR3 DNA is TGTGCCAGCAGCCAACAAGTCTCTGGGGCCAACGTCCTGACTTTC.